This T cell receptor (beta chain) was captured by sequencing in a study of cytomegalovirus exposure and HLA in healthy donors. Primers: 60 Vbeta forward and 13 Jbeta reverse. Produced via immunoSEQ multiplex PCR; TCRdb's table is partial and in-frame only. The sample has 150,000 or so clones; roughly 79% are singletons. The CDR3 covers 16 residues. Germline loops: CDR1 LNHNV, CDR2 YYDKDF (reference sequence). Trimming cost V 3 bases and J 2 bases, with 14 bases left between them. The sequence came from a woman under 30 in good health and CMV-seropositive. The sample comprised PBMCs. The chain carries TRBV15 and TRBJ1-5, with D maybe TRBD1 (6 bases). The CDR3 region has the DNA TGTGCCACCAGCAGCCTGACAGGTTCCGGCAATCAGCCCCAGCATTTT. This sequence encodes CATSSLTGSGNQPQHF. The entire variable domain, with the rest obtained from reference TRBV15 and TRBJ1-5, is as follows: DAMVIQNPRYQVTQFGKPVTLSCSQTLNHNVMYWYQQKSSQAPKLLFHYYDKDFNNEADTPDNFQSRRPNTSFCFLDIRSPGLGDTAMYLCATSSLTGSGNQPQHFGDGTRLSIL.